These 27 T cell receptor beta chains were sequenced from one sample in a study of blood T cell repertoires in COVID-19. Libraries were prepared by immunoSEQ multiplex PCR; TCRdb keeps only in-frame clonotypes and omits some of them. The table includes about 240,000 clones, 86% detected once. Input material: peripheral blood. The receptors were gathered from a woman aged 25 to 45 who had recovered from COVID-19.

V usage is TRBV30 and J usage is TRBJ1-1; D is perhaps TRBD1 (6 bases). The V and J ends lost 5 bases and 10 bases respectively, with 20 bases between them. The CDR3 is made up of 13 amino acids. CDR1 and CDR2 from the germline V gene are GTSNPN and SVGIG (reference sequence). This CDR3 is CAWAPGGAGVAFF. DNA for the CDR3: TGTGCCTGGGCCCCGGGGGGCGCAGGGGTAGCTTTCTTT.

The chain combines TRBV11-2 with TRBJ2-2; D remains unclear. There are 13 residues in the CDR3. V shed 5 bases and J shed 6 bases, with 10 bases lying between them. Germline CDR1 SGHAT, CDR2 FQNNGV. The CDR3 sequence: CASSHLFPGELFF. The CDR3, as DNA: TGTGCCAGCAGCCATCTATTTCCCGGGGAGCTGTTTTTT.

V is TRBV25-1 and J is TRBJ2-2, with unresolved D. Germline CDR1 and CDR2: MGHDK and SYGVNS. The V and J ends lost 1 base and 4 bases respectively, with 7 bases between them. The CDR3 length is 14 residues. The chain's CDR3 is CASSEFQITGELFF. The CDR3 DNA reads as TGTGCCAGCAGTGAATTTCAGATCACCGGGGAGCTGTTTTTT.

The chain is built from TRBV13 and TRBJ1-5; 9 nucleotides line up with TRBD1. After removal of 6 bases from V and 1 base from J, the junction contained 16 bases not matched to a gene. The germline V gene encodes CDR1 PRHDT and CDR2 FYEKMQ (reference sequence). There are 19 residues in the CDR3. CDR3 nucleotides: TGTGCCAGCAGTCGTACCGGGACAGGGAGTGGTTCGAGCAATCAGCCCCAGCATTTT. Protein: CASSRTGTGSGSSNQPQHF.

The chain couples TRBV5-1 to TRBJ1-2, with 7 bases identical to TRBD1. CDR1 and CDR2 (germline): SGHRS, YFSETQ. Germline trimming cut 1 base from V and 3 bases from J; bases unmatched to any gene: 6. CDR3 length: 15 amino acids. CDR3: CASSLRGGQDYGYTF. The CDR3 DNA is TGCGCCAGCAGCTTGCGAGGGGGCCAGGACTATGGCTACACCTTC.

The V call is TRBV6-5, the J call TRBJ2-3, with unresolved D. CDR3 length: 15 residues. With 0 bases removed from V and 0 bases from J, the gap between germline ends came to 7 bases. CDR1 and CDR2 from the germline V gene are MNHEY and SVGAGI. CDR3 protein: CASSYSRLSTDTQYF. The CDR3 nucleotides are TGTGCCAGCAGTTACTCGAGGCTTAGCACAGATACGCAGTATTTT.

This rearrangement joins TRBV10-3 to TRBJ2-3; 7 positions match TRBD2. The CDR3 length is 16 residues. Germline V gene sequence: CDR1 ENHRY, CDR2 SYGVKD. V lost 10 bases, J lost 4 bases, and 17 bases stayed unmatched. The CDR3 sequence: CATLPSGTPIPDTQYF. DNA for the CDR3: TGTGCCACCCTACCAAGCGGGACCCCCATCCCAGATACGCAGTATTTT.

This clone was seen a single time. The chain employs TRBV20-1 and TRBJ2-5; a weak D match, TRBD2 (5 bases). The germline gives CDR1 DFQATT, CDR2 SNEGSKA (reference sequence). Trimming stripped 6 bases from V and 4 bases from J, with 15 bases between. The CDR3 consists of 13 residues. This chain's CDR3 is CSASQGSAETQYF. The CDR3 DNA reads as TGCAGTGCCAGTCAAGGTAGCGCAGAGACCCAGTACTTC.

Worth noting for this clone: With only one base between it and a far larger clone, this is likely a read error. The chain carries TRBV28 and TRBJ2-2; unclear D gene. The CDR3 has 12 amino acids. CDR1 and CDR2 from the germline V gene are MDHEN and SYDVKM. Deletions cut 5 bases from V and 3 bases from J, with 4 bases between. The CDR3 region has the DNA TGTGCCAGCAGTGGCTACACCGGGGAGCTGTTTTTT. It specifies CASSGYTGELFF.

The V gene is TRBV19, the J gene TRBJ1-2, with D maybe TRBD1 (5 bases). Trimming took 0 bases from V and 6 from J, leaving 20 bases between them. Germline V gives CDR1 LNHDA, CDR2 SQIVND (reference sequence). CDR3 length: 17 residues. The CDR3 loop reads CASSIDARAYSLDGYTF. The CDR3 region has the DNA TGTGCCAGTAGTATAGATGCCAGGGCATACTCTCTGGATGGCTACACCTTC.

This clone was observed a single time. The chain uses TRBV6-1 and TRBJ2-3; D is undetermined. This CDR3 is 11 amino acids long. CDR1 and CDR2 from the germline V gene are MNHNS and SASEGT. The germline V and J ends were trimmed by 3 bases and 5 bases, with 3 bases remaining between them. The CDR3: CASSDRDTQYF. The CDR3 DNA follows: TGTGCCAGCAGTGATCGAGATACGCAGTATTTT.

The chain recombines TRBV27 with TRBJ1-1; TRBD1 is a possible D gene (5 bases). CDR3 size: 14 residues. Germline V gene data show CDR1 as MNHEY and CDR2 as SMNVEV (reference sequence). The V gene lost 2 bases and the J gene lost 0 bases, with 7 bases spanning the gap. CDR3 protein: CASSLQGMNTEAFF. The CDR3 DNA is TGTGCCAGCAGTTTACAGGGTATGAACACTGAAGCTTTCTTT.

The CDR3 here is CASSDDRERPLHF. CDR3 in DNA: TGTGCCAGTAGCGATGACAGGGAAAGACCCCTCCACTTT. V usage is TRBV19 and J usage is TRBJ1-6; 7 bases fit TRBD1. Germline V gene lookup returns CDR1 LNHDA and CDR2 SQIVND (reference sequence). The V and J ends lost 6 bases and 12 bases, in that order; junction bases with no gene match: 8. This CDR3 contains 13 residues.

The gene calls are TRBV2 and TRBJ2-5; TRBD2 is a possible D gene (6 bases). This CDR3 comprises 14 residues. The germline CDR1 and CDR2 sequences are SNHLY and FYNNEI. Trimming took off 5 bases at V and 2 bases at J, with 12 bases between the two ends. The CDR3 DNA reads as TGTGCCAGCAGTCCCTGGGCGGGGCAAGAGACCCAGTACTTC. Protein: CASSPWAGQETQYF.

The gene calls are TRBV19 and TRBJ1-6, with 9 bases aligning to TRBD1. V trimming: 5 bases; J trimming: 10 bases; junction bases outside the gene matches: 12. The CDR3 sequence is 16 residues long. CDR1 is LNHDA, CDR2 SQIVND, per germline (reference sequence). CDR3 DNA: TGTGCCAGTAGTGTGATACAGGGGGCAAGTGAATCACCCCTCCACTTT. This codes for CASSVIQGASESPLHF.

The chain is built from TRBV7-9 and TRBJ2-5; no firm D call. The CDR3 is made up of 14 amino acids. Germline CDR1 reads SEHNR; CDR2 reads FQNEAQ (reference sequence). Trimming shortened V by 5 bases and J by 5 bases, and 15 bases separated the two germline ends. The DNA for the CDR3 is TGTGCCAGCAGCCCCGTGGTAGCCGCTGAGACCCAGTACTTC. Protein: CASSPVVAAETQYF. Variable domain in full (rest from reference TRBV7-9 and TRBJ2-5): DTGVSQNPRHKITKRGQNVTFRCDPISEHNRLYWYRQTLGQGPEFLTYFQNEAQLEKSRLLSDRFSAERPKGSFSTLEIQRTEQGDSAMYLCASSPVVAAETQYFGPGTRLLVL.

This chain joins TRBV5-1 and TRBJ2-3; D is perhaps TRBD1 (5 bases). The germline CDR1 and CDR2 sequences are SGHRS and YFSETQ. V was cut by 5 bases and J by 2 bases, with 15 bases left in between. CDR3 length: 15 residues. CDR3 in DNA: TGCGCCAGCAGTTACACGACAGCGCCCACAGATACGCAGTATTTT. Translation: CASSYTTAPTDTQYF. Supplemented by reference TRBV5-1 and TRBJ2-3, the full variable domain reads KAGVTQTPRYLIKTRGQQVTLSCSPISGHRSVSWYQQTPGQGLQFLFEYFSETQRNKGNFPGRFSGRQFSNSRSEMNVSTLELGDSALYLCASSYTTAPTDTQYFGPGTRLTVL.

The sample holds a few counts of this clone. CDR3 sequence (DNA): TGTGCCAGCAGCTTGTTTCTCGACGAGCAGTACTTC. Protein sequence: CASSLFLDEQYF. V is TRBV5-4 and J is TRBJ2-7; D remains ambiguous. Germline V gene lookup returns CDR1 SGHNT and CDR2 YYREEE (reference sequence). This CDR3 has 12 residues. V dropped 1 base and J dropped 5 bases, with 7 bases sitting between them.

This chain links TRBV7-2 with TRBJ1-6; D ambiguous. Germline V gene data show CDR1 as SGHTA and CDR2 as FQGNSA. Trimming removed 4 bases at V and 10 bases at J, with 8 bases between. The CDR3 is 12 amino acids. This CDR3 reads CASSSGRSPLHF. The DNA for the CDR3 is TGTGCCAGCAGCTCCGGCAGGTCACCCCTCCACTTT.

This chain connects TRBV25-1 to TRBJ1-1, with TRBD1 identical over 12 bases. Germline V gene data show CDR1 as MGHDK and CDR2 as SYGVNS. V lost 5 bases to trimming and J lost 5 bases; unmatched junction nucleotides: 6. This CDR3 is built from 15 residues. CDR3: CASSSPGQGATEAFF. Written as DNA, the CDR3 is TGTGCCAGCAGTAGTCCGGGACAGGGGGCTACTGAAGCTTTCTTT.

This clone was recorded once. The chain has TRBV9 and TRBJ1-2, with 7 positions matching TRBD1. Losses at the gene ends were 3 bases for V and 7 bases for J; bases not matched to a gene: 15. The CDR3 runs 16 residues. CDR1 SGDLS and CDR2 YYNGEE come from the germline V gene. CDR3 sequence reads: CASSAGQAQSAFGYTF. The CDR3 DNA reads TGTGCCAGCAGCGCCGGACAGGCCCAATCTGCATTTGGCTACACCTTC. The full variable domain, its missing parts supplied by reference TRBV9 and TRBJ1-2, is DSGVTQTPKHLITATGQRVTLRCSPRSGDLSVYWYQQSLDQGLQFLIQYYNGEERAKGNILERFSAQQFPDLHSELNLSSLELGDSALYFCASSAGQAQSAFGYTFGSGTRLTVV.

The chain couples TRBV5-6 to TRBJ2-2, with D hard to call. The V and J ends lost 4 bases and 1 base respectively, with 8 bases between them. The CDR3 is 14 residues long. Germline V gene data show CDR1 as SGHDT and CDR2 as YYEEEE. The DNA for the CDR3 is TGTGCCAGCAGCCCCCGAGGGAACACCGGGGAGCTGTTTTTT. Residues: CASSPRGNTGELFF.

The genes are TRBV5-6 and TRBJ2-7; a possible D gene is TRBD1 (6 bases). V lost 3 bases and J lost 3, with 10 bases in between. The CDR3 extends over 13 amino acids. Germline CDR1 is SGHDT and CDR2 is YYEEEE. CDR3 nucleotides: TGTGCCAGCAGCTCAACAGGGTACTACGAGCAGTACTTC. Residues: CASSSTGYYEQYF.

This chain uses TRBV7-9 with TRBJ1-3, with D unresolved. CDR1 SEHNR and CDR2 FQNEAQ come from the germline V gene (reference sequence). V was clipped by 7 bases and J by 4 bases, with 17 bases between them. The CDR3 is 15 residues long. The CDR3 DNA reads as TGTGCCAGCACCGCCCCCGGGGTCTCGGGAAACACCATATATTTT. Residues: CASTAPGVSGNTIYF.

The chain joins TRBV5-8 to TRBJ2-6; 7 bases align to TRBD1. The CDR3 consists of 16 residues. Losses at the gene ends were 2 bases for V and 0 bases for J; bases not matched to a gene: 2. Germline V gene sequence: CDR1 SGHTS, CDR2 YDEGEE. The CDR3 nucleotides are TGTGCCAGCAGCTTCGGGACAGCCTCTGGGGCCAACGTCCTGACTTTC. Its translation: CASSFGTASGANVLTF.

V is TRBV5-1 and J is TRBJ1-6; 8 bases match TRBD1. Unmatched junction bases numbered 4, after V lost 2 bases and J lost 6 bases. The CDR3 sequence is 15 residues long. In germline, CDR1 is SGHRS, CDR2 YFSETQ. The DNA of the CDR3 is TGCGCCAGCAGCTTCAGTCAGGGGGCTAATTCACCCCTCCACTTT. Residues: CASSFSQGANSPLHF.

The chain employs TRBV5-6 and TRBJ1-1, with TRBD1 identical over 10 bases. Looked up from germline, CDR1 is SGHDT and CDR2 is YYEEEE. Trimming removed 5 bases from V and 5 bases from J; junction bases left unmatched: 3. This CDR3 has 13 residues. In DNA, the CDR3 is TGTGCCAGCAGGAGGGACAGGGGAACTGAAGCTTTCTTT. Its translation is CASRRDRGTEAFF.